The source of this T cell receptor beta chain is a study of CD8 T cells in Susac syndrome. Looking at the study overall: Within the group of sequenced Susac syndrome patients, five or six had active disease and roughly eight were in remission. The study, taken as a whole, reports: Clonal expansion was not observed in the Susac syndrome CD4+ T cell repertoires.

RNA totalling roughly 0.45 to 1 ug underwent reverse transcription with random hexamers. The TCR beta CDR3 was amplified by immunoSEQ multiplex PCR across 54 Vbeta, 13 Jbeta. TCRdb fed the immunoSEQ multiplex PCR reads into MiXCR, producing one record per CDR3 protein. The sample lists some 180,000 distinct CDR3 sequences; over 90% were seen once. The table lists this clonotype with a count of one. Antigen specificity is unknown. Germline V CDR1 and CDR2: MDHEN, SYDVKM. The CDR3 is made up of 13 amino acids. Losses at the gene ends were 6 bases for V and 2 bases for J; bases not matched to a gene: 4. Sequenced: CD4+ T cells from PBMCs. V and J are TRBV28 and TRBJ2-7, with 7 bases aligning to TRBD1. This clonotype originated in a human donor with Susac syndrome. The CDR3 nucleotides read TGTGCCAGCAGGTGGACAGGTACCTACGAGCAGTACTTC. Translated: CASRWTGTYEQYF.